Presented here are 22 T cell receptor beta chains from one specimen sequenced in a study of T cells in Graves' hyperthyroidism and ophthalmopathy. It was RNA transcripts that yielded the amplified TCR beta CDR3 regions. The study used the HTBI primer set for a first-round RT-PCR of the TCR CDR3. Each CDR3 protein gets one entry after TCRdb re-called the multiplex PCR reads with MiXCR. The sample holds hundreds of thousands of distinct CDR3 sequences, nearly 20% seen once. Sequences were obtained from blood. These receptors came from a middle-aged man with Graves' ophthalmopathy.

The chain uses TRBV6-2 or TRBV6-3 and TRBJ1-2, with D possibly matching TRBD1 (6 bases). V was cut by 5 bases and J by 12 bases, with 13 bases left in between. Germline V CDR1 and CDR2: MNHEY, SVGEGT. The CDR3 runs to 11 residues. For the CDR3, the DNA is TGTGCCAGCAGTAATGGACAGCGGGACACCTTC. This encodes CASSNGQRDTF.

This clonotype was recorded many times. This chain uses TRBV7-8 with TRBJ2-7; 10 bases align to TRBD1. Per germline, CDR1 SGHVS and CDR2 FQNEAQ. The CDR3 extends over 15 amino acids. After removal of 3 bases from V and 2 bases from J, the junction contained 4 bases not matched to a gene. CDR3 in amino acids: CASSFGQGVTYEQYF. The DNA for the CDR3 is TGTGCCAGCAGCTTCGGACAGGGGGTAACCTACGAGCAGTACTTC.

This clonotype was counted ten times or more. This rearrangement joins TRBV7-8 to TRBJ2-3; 8 positions match TRBD1. The CDR3 has 15 residues. V lost 3 bases and J lost 6; bases outside the gene matches: 8. The germline V gene encodes CDR1 SGHVS and CDR2 FQNEAQ. The CDR3: CASSFDRGFEDTQYF. In DNA, the CDR3 is TGTGCCAGCAGCTTTGACAGGGGTTTTGAGGATACGCAGTATTTT.

This chain connects TRBV15 to TRBJ1-6; maybe TRBD1 (5 bases). CDR3 length equals 15 residues. Germline loops: CDR1 LNHNV, CDR2 YYDKDF (reference sequence). The germline V and J ends were trimmed by 6 bases and 7 bases, with 16 bases remaining between them. Written as DNA, the CDR3 is TGTGCCACCAGGCCGCGGATGGAGGGGAATTCACCCCTCCACTTT. Its translation is CATRPRMEGNSPLHF.

This clonotype was detected many times. The chain couples TRBV20-1 to TRBJ2-7; a possible D gene is TRBD2 (6 bases). The V gene's germline CDR1 is DFQATT and CDR2 SNEGSKA (reference sequence). This CDR3 comprises 13 residues. V was pared by 6 bases and J by 4 bases, with 16 bases between. The CDR3 bases are TGCAGTGCCCTGACTAGGTTACAGTACGAGCAGTACTTC. The encoded protein is CSALTRLQYEQYF.

The genes are TRBV5-1 and TRBJ1-5; a possible D gene is TRBD1 (5 bases). V lost 0 bases and J lost 0, with 10 bases in between. The CDR3 length is 16 residues. Germline loops: CDR1 SGHRS, CDR2 YFSETQ. The DNA for the CDR3 is TGCGCCAGCAGCTTGGGCAGGGAGGGTAGCAATCAGCCCCAGCATTTT. It codes for CASSLGREGSNQPQHF. The full variable domain, in which reference TRBV5-1 and TRBJ1-5 provide the parts outside the CDR3, is KAGVTQTPRYLIKTRGQQVTLSCSPISGHRSVSWYQQTPGQGLQFLFEYFSETQRNKGNFPGRFSGRQFSNSRSEMNVSTLELGDSALYLCASSLGREGSNQPQHFGDGTRLSIL.

At least ten counts were recorded for this clonotype. This sequence joins TRBV7-2 and TRBJ2-1; 13 nucleotides line up with TRBD2. V lost 4 bases, J lost 9 bases, and 3 bases stayed unmatched. Germline V gene sequence: CDR1 SGHTA, CDR2 FQGNSA. CDR3 length equals 14 residues. The CDR3 sequence: CASSSLAGGGEQFF. The CDR3 nucleotides read TGTGCCAGCAGCTCACTAGCGGGAGGGGGTGAGCAGTTCTTC.

This clonotype was found many times. The J gene is TRBJ2-5, the V gene TRBV5-1, with no clear D. V was trimmed by 7 bases and J by 4 bases, leaving 14 bases between them. CDR3 length: 13 residues. CDR1 and CDR2 from the germline V gene are SGHRS and YFSETQ. The CDR3 loop reads CASFNGIGETQYF. In DNA form, the CDR3 reads TGCGCCAGCTTCAACGGAATTGGAGAGACCCAGTACTTC.

This clonotype was found many times. The rearrangement uses TRBV7-2 and TRBJ2-7, with no clear D. CDR1 is SGHTA, CDR2 FQGNSA, per germline. Trimming shortened V by 5 bases and J by 6 bases, and 17 bases separated the two germline ends. The CDR3 spans 14 residues. The CDR3 sequence: CASSQQPAWGEQYF. The CDR3 nucleotides are TGTGCCAGCAGCCAACAACCTGCTTGGGGCGAGCAGTACTTC.

Comment on this clonotype: Relative to the germline gene, one junction end is altered; a read error may explain this. J is TRBJ1-2 and V is TRBV6-6, with D unclear. CDR3 length: 14 residues. Germline V CDR1 and CDR2: MNHNY, SVGAGI (reference sequence). CDR3: CANSYSGANYGYTF. The DNA for the CDR3 is TGTGCCAACAGTTACTCAGGAGCTAACTATGGCTACACCTTC.

This clonotype appeared many times. This chain joins TRBV30 and TRBJ1-1; D is perhaps TRBD1 (5 bases). Per germline, CDR1 GTSNPN and CDR2 SVGIG (reference sequence). V was trimmed by 4 bases and J by 5 bases, leaving 11 bases between them. CDR3 length: 12 residues. In nucleotides, the CDR3 is TGTGCCTGGACCCCAGGGAGGACTGAAGCTTTCTTT. Translated: CAWTPGRTEAFF.

The sample holds a few counts of this clonotype. V and J are TRBV3-2 and TRBJ2-1; TRBD1, as called in the table, went unchecked against the DNA. TRBV3-2 is a known pseudogene. The CDR3 is 15 amino acids. The CDR3 reads CASSLDRGQVNEQFF. The DNA of the CDR3 is TGTGCCAGCAGCCTTGACAGGGGGCAAGTGAATGAGCAGTTCTTC.

This clonotype was counted between two and nine times. This rearrangement joins TRBV18 to TRBJ2-5; 9 bases align to TRBD2. The ends lost 2 bases at V and 4 bases at J; junction bases unmatched: 5. This CDR3 is 15 amino acids long. Per germline, CDR1 KGHSH and CDR2 LQKENI. The CDR3 nucleotides read TGTGCCAGCTCACCAATTAGCGGGGGCGGAGAGACCCAGTACTTC. The encoded protein is CASSPISGGGETQYF.

The chain links TRBV29-1 to TRBJ2-1, with 9 nucleotides matching TRBD2. Trimming took 3 bases from V and 7 from J; bases not matched to a gene: 7. Germline V gene lookup returns CDR1 SQVTM and CDR2 ANQGSEA. The length of the CDR3 is 14 residues. The CDR3 DNA reads as TGCAGCGTTGATGGCGGGAGGGCCAATAATGAGCAGTTCTTC. Protein: CSVDGGRANNEQFF.

The J gene is TRBJ1-5, the V gene TRBV2; D might be TRBD1 (5 bases). CDR3 length: 13 residues. Germline loops: CDR1 SNHLY, CDR2 FYNNEI. The V end was cut by 5 bases, the J end by 3 bases, with 8 bases between. The CDR3 nucleotides read TGTGCCAGCAGTTCGGACATCAATCAGCCCCAGCATTTT. As protein: CASSSDINQPQHF.

J is TRBJ2-7 and V is TRBV30; 7 positions agree with TRBD1. This CDR3 is 12 amino acids long. Germline loops: CDR1 GTSNPN, CDR2 SVGIG (reference sequence). V lost 4 bases to trimming and J lost 4 bases; unmatched junction nucleotides: 4. As DNA, the CDR3 is TGTGCCTGGACACTACAGGGGTACGAGCAGTACTTC. Encoded protein: CAWTLQGYEQYF.

This clonotype was counted at least ten times. The genes are TRBV20-1 and TRBJ2-7; D call uncertain. Germline V gene lookup returns CDR1 DFQATT and CDR2 SNEGSKA (reference sequence). The CDR3 is 14 amino acids. The V gene lost 4 bases and the J gene lost 4 bases, with 17 bases spanning the gap. CDR3 residues: CSATFGLGLYEQYF. CDR3 in DNA: TGCAGTGCTACTTTTGGGCTAGGGTTATACGAGCAGTACTTC.

The rearrangement uses TRBV30 and TRBJ1-5; D unresolved. CDR3 length: 13 amino acids. The ends were cut back, 5 bases at V and 5 bases at J, with 13 bases in the middle. Germline loops: CDR1 GTSNPN, CDR2 SVGIG (reference sequence). CDR3 sequence reads: CAWGKGLDQPQHF. CDR3 bases: TGTGCCTGGGGAAAGGGTCTCGATCAGCCCCAGCATTTT.

The chain couples TRBV19 to TRBJ2-7, with a tentative D call TRBD2 (6 bases). The V end was cut by 5 bases, the J end by 11 bases, with 13 bases between. The CDR3 is 11 residues long. CDR1 and CDR2 from the germline V gene are LNHDA and SQIVND (reference sequence). The CDR3 here is CASSHGLRKYF. CDR3 coding DNA: TGTGCCAGTAGTCATGGACTACGGAAGTACTTC.

This clonotype was counted between two and nine times. The chain recombines TRBV19 with TRBJ2-5, with D tentatively TRBD2 (7 bases). The CDR3 is made up of 16 amino acids. Looked up from germline, CDR1 is LNHDA and CDR2 is SQIVND (reference sequence). Trimming shortened V by 1 base and J by 5 bases, and 17 bases separated the two germline ends. In nucleotides, the CDR3 is TGTGCCAGTAGTATAGGGGGGCAGACTAGCAGGGAGACCCAGTACTTC. This translates into CASSIGGQTSRETQYF. Based on the CDR3 plus reference TRBV19 and TRBJ2-5, the full variable domain is DGGITQSPKYLFRKEGQNVTLSCEQNLNHDAMYWYRQDPGQGLRLIYYSQIVNDFQKGDIAEGYSVSREKKESFPLTVTSAQKNPTAFYLCASSIGGQTSRETQYFGPGTRLLVL.

At least ten counts were recorded for this clonotype. This chain uses TRBV7-9 with TRBJ2-4, with D maybe TRBD2 (6 bases). Germline V gene data show CDR1 as SEHNR and CDR2 as FQNEAQ (reference sequence). V was pared by 5 bases and J by 1 base, with 12 bases between. The CDR3 runs 15 residues. The CDR3 region is CASSPGGAAKNIQYF. CDR3 nucleotides: TGTGCCAGCAGCCCCGGAGGGGCCGCCAAAAACATTCAGTACTTC.

This clonotype has ten or more counts. The chain carries TRBV11-2 and TRBJ2-5; D assignment may be TRBD1 or TRBD2 (5 bases each). V lost 5 bases to trimming and J lost 0 bases, with 10 bases between them. Germline V CDR1 and CDR2: SGHAT, FQNNGV. The CDR3 is 14 residues long. CDR3 DNA: TGTGCCAGCAGCCCGGGACCTAACCAAGAGACCCAGTACTTC. Protein: CASSPGPNQETQYF.